Shown below are 30 T cell receptor beta chains from a single sample sequenced in a study of cytomegalovirus exposure and HLA in healthy donors. Sequencing used immunoSEQ multiplex PCR; TCRdb keeps in-frame clones, though not all of them. The sample records roughly 240,000 clones, about 86% being singletons. Sequencing was carried out using PBMCs. These receptors came from a man younger than 30 in good health and CMV-seronegative.

The V and J genes are TRBV5-4 and TRBJ2-7, with a tentative D call TRBD1 (6 bases). The germline V gene encodes CDR1 SGHNT and CDR2 YYREEE (reference sequence). The V end was cut by 5 bases, the J end by 1 base, with 19 bases between. The length of the CDR3 is 16 residues. The CDR3, as DNA: TGTGCCAGCAGATCCAGGGGTTCCTCTTCATCCTACGAGCAGTACTTC. This encodes CASRSRGSSSSYEQYF. The full variable domain, its missing parts supplied by reference TRBV5-4 and TRBJ2-7, is ETGVTQSPTHLIKTRGQQVTLRCSSQSGHNTVSWYQQALGQGPQFIFQYYREEENGRGNFPPRFSGLQFPNYSSELNVNALELDDSALYLCASRSRGSSSSYEQYFGPGTRLTVT.

The chain links TRBV5-1 to TRBJ2-2, with a tentative D call TRBD2 (6 bases). There are 13 residues in the CDR3. The V end lost 6 bases, the J end lost 4 bases, and 10 bases lay between the germline ends. The V gene's germline CDR1 is SGHRS and CDR2 YFSETQ. CDR3 sequence (DNA): TGCGCCAGCATGGGGGGTAGCACCGGGGAGCTGTTTTTT. This gives the protein CASMGGSTGELFF.

The rearrangement links TRBV10-3 to TRBJ2-5; D might be TRBD2 (5 bases). The CDR3 is 15 amino acids. Trimming removed 3 bases at V and 0 bases at J, with 11 bases between. The germline V gene encodes CDR1 ENHRY and CDR2 SYGVKD. CDR3 nucleotide sequence: TGTGCCATCAGTGATTGGGAGTCGGACCAAGAGACCCAGTACTTC. Translation gives CAISDWESDQETQYF.

The chain uses TRBV29-1 and TRBJ1-1; D not certain. Trimming shortened V by 4 bases and J by 4 bases, and 7 bases separated the two germline ends. Looked up from germline, CDR1 is SQVTM and CDR2 is ANQGSEA. CDR3 length: 11 residues. The CDR3 region is CSVGLSTEAFF. For the CDR3, the DNA is TGCAGCGTTGGTCTCAGCACTGAAGCTTTCTTT.

V gene TRBV5-6 combines with J gene TRBJ1-4; D not certain. V lost 0 bases and J 8 bases, leaving 17 bases between the germline ends. Germline V CDR1 and CDR2: SGHDT, YYEEEE. The CDR3 consists of 16 residues. The CDR3: CASSLAYKARSEKLFF. The CDR3, as DNA: TGTGCCAGCAGCTTGGCCTACAAGGCGCGGAGCGAAAAACTGTTTTTT.

The chain couples TRBV6-5 to TRBJ2-7, with D perhaps matching TRBD1 (6 bases). This CDR3 is 13 amino acids long. CDR1 MNHEY and CDR2 SVGAGI come from the germline V gene. Trimming took off 6 bases at V and 5 bases at J, with 14 bases between the two ends. The CDR3 nucleotides read TGTGCCAGCAGGCCCGGCAGGGGCCACGAGCAGTACTTC. Amino acid sequence: CASRPGRGHEQYF.

The chain recombines TRBV4-3 with TRBJ1-6; D is possibly TRBD1 (6 bases). The CDR3 extends over 15 amino acids. The ends were cut back, 2 bases at V and 7 bases at J, with 12 bases in the middle. Germline V gene data show CDR1 as LGHNA and CDR2 as YSLEER. As DNA, the CDR3 is TGCGCCAGCAGCCAACGTAGGACAGAGAATTCACCCCTCCACTTT. Protein product: CASSQRRTENSPLHF.

The V call is TRBV27, the J call TRBJ2-4, with 8 nucleotides matching TRBD1. The CDR3 is 13 amino acids. Trimming removed 6 bases from V and 8 bases from J; junction bases left unmatched: 6. Germline loops: CDR1 MNHEY, CDR2 SMNVEV (reference sequence). CDR3 protein: CASSLKTGDIQYF. The CDR3, as DNA: TGTGCCAGCAGCCTGAAGACAGGGGACATTCAGTACTTC.

The V call is TRBV2, the J call TRBJ2-7; maybe TRBD1 (6 bases). V was cut by 6 bases and J by 3 bases, with 18 bases left in between. Germline lookup yields CDR1 SNHLY and CDR2 FYNNEI. This CDR3 has 15 residues. CDR3 DNA sequence: TGTGCCAGCAGGGGGTGGACAGCGTCCCACTACGAGCAGTACTTC. It codes for CASRGWTASHYEQYF.

V gene TRBV29-1 combines with J gene TRBJ1-1; no clear D. The germline V gene encodes CDR1 SQVTM and CDR2 ANQGSEA. Trimming stripped 6 bases from V and 5 bases from J, with 4 bases between. The CDR3 has 9 residues. The CDR3 region has the DNA TGCAGCGTGAGAACTGAAGCTTTCTTT. The encoded protein is CSVRTEAFF.

The CDR3 loop reads CSVAGTNNQPQHF. The CDR3 DNA reads as TGCAGCGTTGCCGGGACAAACAATCAGCCCCAGCATTTT. The chain links TRBV29-1 to TRBJ1-5; a possible D gene is TRBD1 (6 bases). V was clipped by 4 bases and J by 3 bases, with 10 bases between them. This CDR3 is 13 amino acids long. The germline V gene encodes CDR1 SQVTM and CDR2 ANQGSEA.

The chain recombines TRBV18 with TRBJ1-1, with 10 bases aligning to TRBD1. The V gene end was trimmed by 5 bases and the J gene end by 4 bases; junction bases not matched to a gene: 4. The CDR3 runs 14 residues. Looked up from germline, CDR1 is KGHSH and CDR2 is LQKENI. CDR3 sequence reads: CASSSRDRGTEAFF. The CDR3 region has the DNA TGTGCCAGCTCATCCCGGGACAGGGGCACTGAAGCTTTCTTT.

This clone occurred once. The rearrangement links TRBV7-8 to TRBJ2-7; possibly TRBD2 for D (6 bases). V was cut by 4 bases and J by 2 bases, with 15 bases left in between. The CDR3 length is 15 residues. Germline-derived CDR1 and CDR2 are SGHVS and FQNEAQ. As DNA, the CDR3 is TGTGCCAGCAGCTCCGGGACTCTAGCAGCCTACGAGCAGTACTTC. Its translation: CASSSGTLAAYEQYF.

Worth noting for this clone: This specimen includes other DNA sequences encoding the same CDR3. The chain recombines TRBV5-6 with TRBJ1-6; D gene ambiguous. Germline V gene lookup returns CDR1 SGHDT and CDR2 YYEEEE. CDR3 length equals 14 residues. The V gene lost 0 bases and the J gene lost 8 bases, with 9 bases spanning the gap. CDR3 amino acids: CASSLGLGDSPLHF. The CDR3 coding sequence is TGTGCCAGCAGCTTGGGCCTCGGGGATTCACCCCTCCACTTT. Looking up the rest from reference TRBV5-6 and TRBJ1-6 gives the full variable domain: DAGVTQSPTHLIKTRGQQVTLRCSPKSGHDTVSWYQQALGQGPQFIFQYYEEEERQRGNFPDRFSGHQFPNYSSELNVNALLLGDSALYLCASSLGLGDSPLHFGNGTRLTVT.

The chain links TRBV4-1 to TRBJ2-7; 7 nucleotides agree with TRBD2. This CDR3 has 16 amino acids. V trimming: 4 bases; J trimming: 4 bases; junction bases outside the gene matches: 13. Germline-derived CDR1 and CDR2 are MGHRA and YSYEKL. The CDR3 reads CASSPRGLDDIYEQYF. CDR3 nucleotide sequence: TGCGCCAGCAGCCCCCGAGGACTAGATGACATTTACGAGCAGTACTTC.

A note on this clone: The same CDR3 is also encoded by other DNA sequences in this sample. The gene calls are TRBV10-3 and TRBJ1-1, with D unresolved. The V gene's germline CDR1 is ENHRY and CDR2 SYGVKD. Trimming cost V 7 bases and J 0 bases, with 3 bases left between them. The CDR3 has 11 amino acids. The CDR3 coding sequence is TGTGCCATCACTGTGAACACTGAAGCTTTCTTT. Its translation is CAITVNTEAFF.

This chain joins TRBV27 and TRBJ2-1, with 9 bases lining up with TRBD2. With 8 bases clipped from V and 4 bases from J, the junction kept 3 bases outside the gene matches. Germline V gives CDR1 MNHEY, CDR2 SMNVEV (reference sequence). The length of the CDR3 is 13 residues. As DNA, the CDR3 is TGTGCCAGCGTGGGACTAGCTTACAATGAGCAGTTCTTC. This codes for CASVGLAYNEQFF.

The genes are TRBV5-8 and TRBJ1-6; D might be TRBD1 (6 bases). The ends were cut back, 7 bases at V and 7 bases at J, with 12 bases in the middle. Germline V gene data show CDR1 as SGHTS and CDR2 as YDEGEE. CDR3 length equals 13 residues. The CDR3: CASSGQGNSPLHF. CDR3 DNA: TGTGCCAGCTCCGGCCAGGGGAATTCACCCCTCCACTTT.

This sequence joins TRBV5-1 and TRBJ2-3; D is ambiguous. Trimming removed 0 bases from V and 2 bases from J, with 7 bases in between. Germline-derived CDR1 and CDR2 are SGHRS and YFSETQ. This CDR3 spans 14 amino acids. The CDR3 region is CASSLAVNTDTQYF. The CDR3, as DNA: TGCGCCAGCAGCTTGGCTGTAAACACAGATACGCAGTATTTT. The variable domain in full, with the rest retrieved from reference TRBV5-1 and TRBJ2-3, is KAGVTQTPRYLIKTRGQQVTLSCSPISGHRSVSWYQQTPGQGLQFLFEYFSETQRNKGNFPGRFSGRQFSNSRSEMNVSTLELGDSALYLCASSLAVNTDTQYFGPGTRLTVL.

V gene TRBV7-9 combines with J gene TRBJ1-2; D not resolved. In germline, CDR1 is SEHNR, CDR2 FQNEAQ (reference sequence). The CDR3 contains 13 residues. Between the trimmed V and J ends, which lost 4 bases and 8 bases, there was a span of 14 bases. The CDR3 DNA is TGTGCCAGCAGCTCTGACACGAAGAAAGGCTACACCTTC. This gives the protein CASSSDTKKGYTF.

This sequence joins TRBV7-9 and TRBJ1-1; D gene ambiguous. Germline CDR1 is SEHNR and CDR2 is FQNEAQ (reference sequence). With 4 bases removed from V and 8 bases from J, the gap between germline ends came to 8 bases. This CDR3 contains 11 residues. The CDR3 DNA is TGTGCCAGCAGCTCTGGCCGCGAAGCTTTCTTT. Amino acids: CASSSGREAFF.

V usage is TRBV11-3 and J usage is TRBJ1-6, with no clear D. Trimming removed 5 bases at V and 7 bases at J, with 9 bases between. There are 13 residues in the CDR3. Germline V lookup: CDR1 SGHNT, CDR2 YENEEA. The CDR3 nucleotides are TGTGCCAGCAGCCGGGTTGAAAATTCACCCCTCCACTTT. It codes for CASSRVENSPLHF.

This clone appeared once. The chain couples TRBV27 to TRBJ2-7; 12 positions match TRBD2. CDR3 size: 15 residues. The trim removed 8 bases at V and 1 base at J, leaving 6 bases unmatched. CDR1 is MNHEY, CDR2 SMNVEV, per germline (reference sequence). CDR3: CASRTSGVGSYEQYF. The CDR3 DNA sequence: TGTGCCAGCCGGACTAGCGGGGTCGGGTCCTACGAGCAGTACTTC.

This sequence joins TRBV5-6 and TRBJ1-1, with D possibly TRBD1 on 5 matching bases. V gave up 0 bases and J gave up 10 bases, with 13 bases separating them. Looked up from germline, CDR1 is SGHDT and CDR2 is YYEEEE. CDR3 size: 13 residues. The CDR3 DNA follows: TGTGCCAGCAGCTTGGGTCGGAGCGGGGGAGCTTTCTTT. Amino acid sequence: CASSLGRSGGAFF.

DNA for the CDR3: TGTGCCAGTGTAAACCGGCCTGGAACAGGGGGCGCAAGTGGCTACACCTTC. Encoded protein: CASVNRPGTGGASGYTF. The rearrangement uses TRBV2 and TRBJ1-2, with TRBD1 matching 9 bases. V shed 9 bases and J 7 bases; nucleotides not matched to a gene: 21. The CDR3 runs to 17 residues. Germline assignment: CDR1 SNHLY and CDR2 FYNNEI.

This sequence joins TRBV7-3 and TRBJ2-6; tentatively, D is TRBD1 (6 bases). CDR1 SGHTA and CDR2 FQGTGA come from the germline V gene. V lost 2 bases, J lost 0 bases, and 17 bases lay in between. The CDR3 consists of 19 residues. The CDR3 sequence is CASSLQPGHRLSGANVLTF. Written as DNA, the CDR3 is TGTGCCAGCAGCTTACAACCGGGACACCGGCTCTCTGGGGCCAACGTCCTGACTTTC. The full variable domain, its missing parts supplied by reference TRBV7-3 and TRBJ2-6, is GAGVSQTPSNKVTEKGKYVELRCDPISGHTALYWYRQSLGQGPEFLIYFQGTGAADDSGLPNDRFFAVRPEGSVSTLKIQRTERGDSAVYLCASSLQPGHRLSGANVLTFGAGSRLTVL.

The chain combines TRBV20-1 with TRBJ2-1; no definite D call. CDR3 length: 11 amino acids. Trimming stripped 2 bases from V and 4 bases from J, with 3 bases between. CDR1 is DFQATT and CDR2 is SNEGSKA in the germline V gene (reference sequence). The CDR3 DNA sequence: TGCAGTGCTAGACCGTACAATGAGCAGTTCTTC. It encodes CSARPYNEQFF.

The chain employs TRBV7-2 and TRBJ2-1; D may be TRBD2 (6 bases). V lost 4 bases and J 0 bases, leaving 10 bases between the germline ends. The V gene's germline CDR1 is SGHTA and CDR2 FQGNSA. The length of the CDR3 is 15 residues. CDR3 sequence: CASSWGVSSYNEQFF. The CDR3, as DNA: TGTGCCAGCAGCTGGGGGGTGAGCTCCTACAATGAGCAGTTCTTC. Supplemented by reference TRBV7-2 and TRBJ2-1, the full variable domain reads GAGVSQSPSNKVTEKGKDVELRCDPISGHTALYWYRQSLGQGLEFLIYFQGNSAPDKSGLPSDRFSAERTGGSVSTLTIQRTQQEDSAVYLCASSWGVSSYNEQFFGPGTRLTVL.

This clone has a handful of counts. The J gene is TRBJ2-5, the V gene TRBV11-3, with TRBD2 matching over 8 bases. The V gene end was trimmed by 1 base and the J gene end by 4 bases; junction bases not matched to a gene: 2. The germline V gene has CDR1 SGHNT and CDR2 YENEEA. This CDR3 is built from 14 residues. The CDR3 spells CASSLGREGETQYF. CDR3 nucleotide sequence: TGTGCCAGCAGCTTAGGTCGGGAGGGAGAGACCCAGTACTTC.

This clone has at least ten counts. This chain uses TRBV27 with TRBJ1-2; the D gene is possibly TRBD1 (6 bases). Trimming stripped 4 bases from V and 7 bases from J, with 10 bases between. Germline-derived CDR1 and CDR2 are MNHEY and SMNVEV (reference sequence). CDR3 length: 12 amino acids. The CDR3 reads CASSSTGSGYTF. In DNA form, the CDR3 reads TGTGCCAGCAGTTCCACAGGGAGTGGCTACACCTTC.